This T cell receptor beta chain appears in the sequencing data of a study of blood T cell repertoires in COVID-19. Using immunoSEQ multiplex PCR, the repertoire was profiled, and TCRdb retains in-frame clones only, with some absent. The repertoire includes 110,000 to 150,000 clones, around 82% of them detected once, and about 5.5% sits in the top ten. The receptor was derived from a man in his forties or fifties with acute COVID-19. The specimen was PBMCs or T cells enriched from blood (not recorded which).

The DNA of the CDR3 is TGTGCCAGCAGTCCGGACAGGGCCAACTATGGCTACACCTTC. It specifies CASSPDRANYGYTF. The genes are TRBV6-4 and TRBJ1-2, with 8 bases that match TRBD1. This CDR3 comprises 14 residues. Germline CDR1 reads MRHNA; CDR2 reads SNTAGT. V was pared by 5 bases and J by 2 bases, with 4 bases of the junction left unmatched.